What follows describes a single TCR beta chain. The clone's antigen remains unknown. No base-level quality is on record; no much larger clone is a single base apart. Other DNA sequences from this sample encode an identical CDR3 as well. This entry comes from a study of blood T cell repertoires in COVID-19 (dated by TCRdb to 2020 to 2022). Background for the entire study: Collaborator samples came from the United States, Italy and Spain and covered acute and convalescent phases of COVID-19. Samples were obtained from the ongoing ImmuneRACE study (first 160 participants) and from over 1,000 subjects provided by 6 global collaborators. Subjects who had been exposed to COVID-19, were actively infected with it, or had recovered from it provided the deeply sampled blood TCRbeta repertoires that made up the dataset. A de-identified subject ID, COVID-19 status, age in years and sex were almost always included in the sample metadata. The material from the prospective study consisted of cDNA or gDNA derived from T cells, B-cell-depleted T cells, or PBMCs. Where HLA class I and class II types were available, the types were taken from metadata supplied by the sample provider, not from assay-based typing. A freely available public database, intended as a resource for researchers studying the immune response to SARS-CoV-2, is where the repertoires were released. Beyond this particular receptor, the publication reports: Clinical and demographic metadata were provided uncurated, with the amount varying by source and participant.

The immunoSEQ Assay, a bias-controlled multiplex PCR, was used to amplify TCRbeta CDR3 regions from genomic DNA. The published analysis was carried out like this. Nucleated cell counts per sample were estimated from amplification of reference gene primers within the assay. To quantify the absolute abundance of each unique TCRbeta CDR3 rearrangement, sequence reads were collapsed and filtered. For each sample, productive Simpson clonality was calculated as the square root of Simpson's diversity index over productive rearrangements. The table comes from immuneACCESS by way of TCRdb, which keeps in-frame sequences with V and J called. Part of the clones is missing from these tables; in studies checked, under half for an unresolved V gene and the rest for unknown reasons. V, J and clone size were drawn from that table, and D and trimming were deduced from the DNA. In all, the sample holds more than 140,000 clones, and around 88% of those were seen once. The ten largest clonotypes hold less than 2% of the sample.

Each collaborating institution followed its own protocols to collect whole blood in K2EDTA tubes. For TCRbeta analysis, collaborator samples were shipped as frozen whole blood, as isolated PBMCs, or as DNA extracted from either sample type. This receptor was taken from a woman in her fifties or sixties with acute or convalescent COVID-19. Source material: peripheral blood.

In nucleotides, the sequence is TGTGCCAGCAGCTTAGGGCAGAACTATGGCTACACCTTC. It translates to CASSLGQNYGYTF. The chain joins TRBV7-2 to TRBJ1-2; the D gene lacks a confident call. The CDR3 has 13 amino acids, counting the end cysteine and phenylalanine. The DNA shown is the 39-base CDR3, in frame from base 1. Trimming at the junction amounts to 1 base on V and 2 bases on J, and the germline ends lie 5 bases apart. From the germline V gene, CDR1 is SGHTA and CDR2 is FQGNSA.